This TCR beta chain originates from a study of blood T cell repertoires in COVID-19 (dated by TCRdb to 2018 to 2020). Background on the whole study: Samples covering the acute and convalescent phases of COVID-19 were provided by collaborators in the United States, Italy and Spain. The material from the prospective study consisted of cDNA or gDNA derived from T cells, B-cell-depleted T cells, or PBMCs. The dataset comprised deeply sampled blood TCRbeta repertoires from subjects exposed to, actively infected with, or recovered from COVID-19. The repertoires were released in a freely available public database intended as a resource for research on the immune response to SARS-CoV-2. Samples came from the ongoing ImmuneRACE study (first 160 participants) plus 1,254 subjects from 6 global collaborators. The sample metadata nearly always contained a de-identified subject ID, COVID-19 status, age in years and sex. Where HLA class I and class II types were available, the types were taken from metadata supplied by the sample provider, not from assay-based typing.

Overall study outcomes, separate from this receptor: How much clinical and demographic metadata was included differed by source and by participant, and the metadata was provided uncurated.

Whole blood was collected in K2EDTA tubes by collaborating institutions according to the institutions' own protocols. For TCRbeta analysis, collaborators shipped samples as frozen whole blood, isolated PBMCs, or DNA extracted from either of those sample types. TCRbeta CDR3 regions were amplified from genomic DNA using the immunoSEQ Assay, a bias-controlled multiplex PCR. Regarding the original processing steps: Within the assay, amplification of reference gene primers was used to estimate how many nucleated cells each sample contained. Sequence reads were collapsed and filtered to measure the absolute abundance of every unique TCRbeta CDR3 rearrangement. For each sample, productive Simpson clonality was calculated as the square root of Simpson's diversity index over productive rearrangements. In TCRdb, the immuneACCESS table is reduced to in-frame sequences with V and J assigned. These tables do not hold every clone; where another copy was compared, an unresolved V gene accounts for under half, and the others remain unexplained. V, J and clone size reflect that table, while D and trimming were determined from the DNA. Within this sample are around 250,000 clones, with roughly 85% of them counted one time only. The ten largest clones represent around 3.2% of the sample.

About this clone: Its antigen is not yet known. Base qualities are not provided; no much larger clone lies one nucleotide away.

V ends up 1 base short and J 2 bases short, with an unmatched junction base count of 4. Reading the germline V gene gives CDR1 SGHAT and CDR2 FQNNGV. The CDR3 goes from the cysteine to the phenylalanine over 17 residues. CDR3 DNA only is kept here, 51 bases in frame from base 1. The sample taken for sequencing was peripheral blood. This receptor chain uses TRBV11-2 and TRBJ2-3, with 12 bases in between that match TRBD2. This clonotype was obtained from a woman between 18 and 29 years old with acute or convalescent COVID-19. At the DNA level, the sequence is TGTGCCAGCAGCTTAGGGACTAGCGGGACCCCCACAGATACGCAGTATTTT. Translated, it reads CASSLGTSGTPTDTQYF.